Presented here are 22 T cell receptor beta chains from one specimen sequenced in a study of blood T cell repertoires in COVID-19. Sequencing used immunoSEQ multiplex PCR; TCRdb keeps in-frame clones, though not all of them. The sample contains 200,000 to 300,000 clones, approximately 86% of which appear only once. Sample: peripheral blood. The receptors come from a woman in her sixties with active or convalescent COVID-19.

The CDR3 region is CATSLDRTTNEKLFF. CDR3 in DNA: TGTGCCACCAGCCTGGACAGGACGACTAATGAAAAACTGTTTTTT. The rearrangement joins TRBV15 to TRBJ1-4; 7 bases are a match to TRBD1. The germline CDR1 and CDR2 sequences are LNHNV and YYDKDF (reference sequence). The CDR3 sequence is 15 residues long. The J segment lost 2 bases and the V segment lost 5 bases, leaving 5 bases of the junction unmatched.

The chain has TRBV28 and TRBJ2-7, with D tentatively TRBD2 (5 bases). CDR3 size: 13 residues. V shed 5 bases and J shed 4 bases, with 12 bases lying between them. Germline CDR1 reads MDHEN; CDR2 reads SYDVKM. The CDR3 region has the DNA TGTGCCAGCAGTCCCGTCGGGGTGTACGAGCAGTACGTC. This gives the protein CASSPVGVYEQYV.

This clone was recorded only once. CDR3 sequence (DNA): TGTGCCAGCAGATCGGACAGGGGCAATTACGAGCAGTACGTC. Its translation: CASRSDRGNYEQYV. The rearrangement uses TRBV28 and TRBJ2-7, with 9 bases lining up with TRBD1. V gave up 6 bases and J gave up 4 bases; unmatched junction bases: 7. The CDR3 contains 14 residues. The germline V gene has CDR1 MDHEN and CDR2 SYDVKM.

The chain is built from TRBV5-1 and TRBJ2-5; a possible D gene is TRBD1 (7 bases). The CDR3 spans 14 residues. V lost 6 bases and J lost 3, with 15 bases in between. Germline V gene lookup returns CDR1 SGHRS and CDR2 YFSETQ. The CDR3 loop is CASTLGGTEETQYF. The CDR3 DNA sequence: TGCGCCAGCACACTAGGGGGGACAGAAGAGACCCAGTACTTC.

The chain links TRBV19 to TRBJ1-1; D gene uncertain. Germline CDR1 is LNHDA and CDR2 is SQIVND (reference sequence). V gave up 6 bases and J gave up 2 bases, with 10 bases separating them. The CDR3 runs 13 residues. CDR3 nucleotide sequence: TGTGCCAGTAGAAGGGAGATAAACACTGAAGCTTTCTTT. Protein: CASRREINTEAFF.

The genes are TRBV7-9 and TRBJ1-1; TRBD1 matches 7 bases. The CDR3 consists of 15 residues. Germline assignment: CDR1 SEHNR and CDR2 FQNEAQ (reference sequence). V lost 8 bases to trimming and J lost 0 bases; unmatched junction nucleotides: 9. The CDR3 region has the DNA TGTGCCAGCTGGAGGCAGGGGGGAATGAACACTGAAGCTTTCTTT. It yields the protein CASWRQGGMNTEAFF.

J is TRBJ2-1 and V is TRBV4-1; perhaps TRBD2 as D (5 bases). Trimming cost V 1 base and J 5 bases, with 15 bases left between them. The germline V gene has CDR1 MGHRA and CDR2 YSYEKL. The CDR3 length is 16 residues. The CDR3 protein is CASSQAGFITDNEQFF. The CDR3 DNA follows: TGCGCCAGCAGCCAAGCGGGGTTTATTACGGACAATGAGCAGTTCTTC.

This chain uses TRBV6-6 with TRBJ2-7, with a possible D match to TRBD1 (5 bases). Germline V gives CDR1 MNHNY, CDR2 SVGAGI (reference sequence). The CDR3 has 13 amino acids. Trimming removed 2 bases at V and 3 bases at J, with 8 bases between. CDR3 bases: TGTGCCAGCAGTTACGGGGCACGCTACGAGCAGTACGTC. It encodes CASSYGARYEQYV.

The chain joins TRBV2 to TRBJ2-7; D gene uncertain. V gave up 3 bases and J gave up 0 bases, with 18 bases separating them. Germline values: CDR1 SNHLY, CDR2 FYNNEI. This CDR3 spans 17 amino acids. As DNA, the CDR3 is TGTGCCAGCAGTGAGGCCCAACCAGGCGCGAGCTCCTACGAGCAGTACGTC. Translating gives CASSEAQPGASSYEQYV.

The V and J genes are TRBV11-2 and TRBJ2-6; D gene uncertain. In germline, CDR1 is SGHAT, CDR2 FQNNGV. The CDR3 spans 14 residues. Trimming stripped 3 bases from V and 0 bases from J, with 3 bases between. The CDR3 here is CASSFNSGANVLTF. CDR3 sequence (DNA): TGTGCCAGCAGCTTTAACTCTGGGGCCAACGTCCTGACTTTC.

The V and J genes are TRBV6-5 and TRBJ2-7, with TRBD1 as a possible D gene (5 bases). Germline V gene data show CDR1 as MNHEY and CDR2 as SVGAGI. V was clipped by 7 bases and J by 7 bases, with 8 bases between them. There are 10 residues in the CDR3. The CDR3 reads CASNQGEQYF. The CDR3 coding sequence is TGTGCCAGCAACCAGGGAGAGCAGTACTTC.

V gene TRBV6-5 combines with J gene TRBJ2-1, with D perhaps TRBD2 (5 bases). The CDR3 loop spans 15 amino acids. Germline V gives CDR1 MNHEY, CDR2 SVGAGI. V shed 5 bases and J shed 2 bases, with 13 bases lying between them. The CDR3 DNA reads TGTGCCAGCAGTCCCCCTTCCGGGGCCTACAATGAGCAGTTCTTC. Protein sequence: CASSPPSGAYNEQFF.

The chain carries TRBV3-1 (or the pseudogene TRBV3-2) and TRBJ1-2, with unresolved D. V was shortened by 0 bases and J by 8 bases, with 10 bases between the two germline ends. The CDR3 is made up of 13 amino acids. The V gene's germline CDR1 is LGHDT and CDR2 YNNKEL (reference sequence). The CDR3 DNA sequence: TGTGCCAGCAGCCAAGAGGCGGTTCCCGGCTACACCTTC. Protein product: CASSQEAVPGYTF.

In this sample, this clone turned up a few times. This chain joins TRBV3-1 (or the pseudogene TRBV3-2) and TRBJ2-7; weak D call: TRBD2 (5 bases). The germline gives CDR1 LGHDT, CDR2 YNNKEL (reference sequence). Trimming took off 0 bases at V and 3 bases at J, with 9 bases between the two ends. The CDR3 spans 14 residues. For the CDR3, the DNA is TGTGCCAGCAGCCAAGATCGGAGCGGCTACGAGCAGTACTTC. Encoded protein: CASSQDRSGYEQYF.

With respect to this clone: The identical CDR3 is also encoded by other nucleotide sequences in the sample. J is TRBJ2-3 and V is TRBV15, with 10 positions matching TRBD2. CDR1 is LNHNV and CDR2 is YYDKDF in the germline V gene (reference sequence). V lost 0 bases and J lost 1; bases outside the gene matches: 1. The CDR3 is 16 residues long. The CDR3 reads CATSRDLAGGTDTQYF. The CDR3 DNA is TGTGCCACCAGCAGAGATCTAGCGGGGGGCACAGATACGCAGTATTTT.

This clone has just one count. The V call is TRBV4-2, the J call TRBJ1-1, with D uncertain. The ends were cut back, 0 bases at V and 6 bases at J, with 17 bases in the middle. Germline loops: CDR1 LGHNA, CDR2 YNFKEQ. This CDR3 region has 16 residues. CDR3 protein: CASSQEGGPGKAEAFF. CDR3 DNA: TGTGCCAGCAGCCAAGAGGGCGGGCCGGGGAAGGCTGAAGCTTTCTTT.

The V call is TRBV7-6, the J call TRBJ1-5; TRBD1 is a possible D gene (5 bases). This CDR3 spans 13 amino acids. Germline CDR1 SGHVS, CDR2 FNYEAQ. V dropped 5 bases and J dropped 5 bases, with 10 bases sitting between them. The CDR3 bases are TGTGCCAGCAGCCAAGACAGACATCAGCCCCAGCATTTT. This sequence encodes CASSQDRHQPQHF.

The genes are TRBV28 and TRBJ2-7; 9 nucleotides agree with TRBD1. Germline V CDR1 and CDR2: MDHEN, SYDVKM. V was pared by 4 bases and J by 3 bases, with 10 bases of the junction left unmatched. The CDR3 runs to 16 residues. CDR3 sequence: CASSSPHTGGHYEQYV. The CDR3 coding sequence is TGTGCCAGCAGTTCTCCCCATACAGGGGGCCACTACGAGCAGTACGTC.

This clone was recorded once. The rearrangement uses TRBV4-1 and TRBJ2-7; 9 bases are shared with TRBD1. V shed 4 bases and J 3 bases; nucleotides not matched to a gene: 4. Germline V lookup: CDR1 MGHRA, CDR2 YSYEKL. CDR3 size: 14 residues. The CDR3 sequence is CASSLPGQGYEQYF. The CDR3 DNA reads as TGCGCCAGCAGCCTTCCGGGACAGGGCTACGAGCAGTACTTC.

The chain combines TRBV12-3 or TRBV12-4 with TRBJ1-2; D is possibly TRBD1 (6 bases). V shed 6 bases and J shed 2 bases, with 7 bases lying between them. The CDR3 contains 12 residues. CDR3 sequence reads: CASRDSNYGYTF. As DNA, the CDR3 is TGTGCCAGCAGGGACAGCAACTATGGCTACACCTTC.

In this sample, this clone turned up a few times. This chain joins TRBV3-1 (or the pseudogene TRBV3-2) and TRBJ1-2; D is ambiguous. V lost 0 bases and J 8 bases, leaving 13 bases between the germline ends. Germline V lookup: CDR1 LGHDT, CDR2 YNNKEL (reference sequence). The CDR3 length is 14 residues. The CDR3 nucleotides are TGTGCCAGCAGCCAAGATGTCACCCAGAGGGGCTACACCTTC. Residues: CASSQDVTQRGYTF.

The chain carries TRBV6-5 and TRBJ1-1, with a tentative D call TRBD1 (6 bases). The CDR3 loop spans 13 amino acids. V was cut by 6 bases and J by 3 bases, with 11 bases left in between. Germline V gives CDR1 MNHEY, CDR2 SVGAGI. The CDR3 DNA reads TGTGCCAGCAGCCAGGGGAGGGACACTGAAGCTTTCTTT. It codes for CASSQGRDTEAFF.